The next 28 T cell receptor beta chains were all read from a single sample in a study of shared clonotypes between healthy human individuals. Assay: immunoSEQ multiplex PCR; the TCRdb copy retains only in-frame clones and omits some. Here the sample spans a few hundred thousand clones, more than 70% being singletons. The source material was PBMCs. The receptor set was obtained from a woman in her thirties or forties in good health. Some clones in this sample may be carry-over from other donors' samples.

In regard to this clone: With only one base between it and a far larger clone, this is likely a read error. The chain has TRBV28 and TRBJ2-2, with D perhaps matching TRBD2 (5 bases). CDR3 length: 14 amino acids. Germline CDR1 and CDR2: MDHEN and SYDVKM. This CDR3 is CASSLTRNTGERFF. CDR3 DNA: TGTGCCAGCAGTTTAACCAGGAACACCGGGGAGCGGTTTTTT.

The chain is built from TRBV11-2 and TRBJ2-7, with 9 bases aligning to TRBD1. V shed 2 bases and J 5 bases; nucleotides not matched to a gene: 4. The CDR3 runs to 14 residues. Germline CDR1 and CDR2: SGHAT and FQNNGV. CDR3 coding DNA: TGTGCCAGCAGCTTACTTGGACAGGGGAACGAGCAGTACTTC. Translation: CASSLLGQGNEQYF.

This rearrangement joins TRBV7-9 to TRBJ2-1; D is unclear. The germline V and J ends were trimmed by 5 bases and 8 bases, with 10 bases remaining between them. CDR3 length: 12 amino acids. Germline values: CDR1 SEHNR, CDR2 FQNEAQ (reference sequence). CDR3 sequence reads: CASSKDVYEQFF. The CDR3 nucleotides are TGTGCCAGCAGCAAGGATGTGTATGAGCAGTTCTTC.

The rearrangement links TRBV10-3 to TRBJ1-1, with TRBD1 as a possible D gene (5 bases). From germline, CDR1 is ENHRY and CDR2 SYGVKD. This CDR3 spans 12 amino acids. Trimming removed 5 bases from V and 8 bases from J, with 12 bases in between. CDR3 region: CAISFDSTEAFF. The CDR3 nucleotides are TGTGCCATCAGTTTCGACAGTACCGAAGCTTTCTTT.

This clone is a singleton in its sample. The chain links TRBV27 to TRBJ2-5, with D perhaps given as TRBD1 or TRBD2 (5 bases each). The CDR3 has 14 residues. V was trimmed by 3 bases and J by 5 bases, leaving 13 bases between them. CDR1 is MNHEY and CDR2 is SMNVEV in the germline V gene (reference sequence). The CDR3 reads CASSFMGDEETQYF. DNA of the CDR3: TGTGCCAGCAGTTTTATGGGGGACGAGGAGACCCAGTACTTC.

The CDR3 protein is CASSQGDRVFYGYTF. The CDR3 coding sequence is TGCGCCAGCAGCCAGGGGGACAGGGTTTTCTATGGCTACACCTTC. The chain uses TRBV4-1 and TRBJ1-2; TRBD1 matches at 9 bases. The CDR3 consists of 15 residues. V was clipped by 3 bases and J by 4 bases; unmatched bases: 6. The germline V gene has CDR1 MGHRA and CDR2 YSYEKL.

This clone was counted between two and nine times. V gene TRBV29-1 combines with J gene TRBJ2-7; 13 bases match TRBD2. CDR3 length equals 16 residues. From germline, CDR1 is SQVTM and CDR2 ANQGSEA. V was clipped by 1 base and J by 0 bases; unmatched bases: 3. The DNA for the CDR3 is TGCAGCGTTGAAGGGACTAGCGGGAGAGCCTCCTACGAGCAGTACTTC. As protein: CSVEGTSGRASYEQYF.

The V call is TRBV7-6, the J call TRBJ2-2; 9 positions match TRBD2. The CDR3 is 16 amino acids. Unmatched junction bases numbered 8, after V lost 4 bases and J lost 5 bases. CDR1 is SGHVS and CDR2 is FNYEAQ in the germline V gene. CDR3 sequence: CASSSPQAGGTGELFF. Written as DNA, the CDR3 is TGTGCCAGCAGCTCCCCCCAAGCGGGAGGTACCGGGGAGCTGTTTTTT. Combining the CDR3 with reference TRBV7-6 and TRBJ2-2 gives the whole variable domain GAGVSQSPRYKVTKRGQDVALRCDPISGHVSLYWYRQALGQGPEFLTYFNYEAQQDKSGLPNDRFSAERPEGSISTLTIQRTEQRDSAMYRCASSSPQAGGTGELFFGEGSRLTVL.

The V and J genes are TRBV18 and TRBJ2-2; tentative D call: TRBD1 (6 bases). With 6 bases removed from V and 5 bases from J, the gap between germline ends came to 16 bases. CDR3 size: 15 residues. Germline V lookup: CDR1 KGHSH, CDR2 LQKENI. As DNA, the CDR3 is TGTGCCAGCTCGCGACCGGGGCAGGGGACCGGGGAGCTGTTTTTT. This encodes CASSRPGQGTGELFF.

The chain combines TRBV5-8 with TRBJ1-2; no firm D call. V was clipped by 2 bases and J by 8 bases, with 13 bases between them. The CDR3 is 13 residues long. The germline V gene has CDR1 SGHTS and CDR2 YDEGEE. The CDR3 coding sequence is TGTGCCAGCAGCTTAATTGGGGTCTTAGGCTACACCTTC. It specifies CASSLIGVLGYTF.

The V and J genes are TRBV28 and TRBJ2-7; a possible D gene is TRBD2 (6 bases). This CDR3 contains 18 residues. Germline CDR1 reads MDHEN; CDR2 reads SYDVKM. Trimming removed 3 bases from V and 2 bases from J, with 23 bases in between. The DNA of the CDR3 is TGTGCCAGCAGTTTCCCAGCGGGCTCCCCTAAGAGCACCTACGAGCAGTACTTC. This translates into CASSFPAGSPKSTYEQYF.

In the case of this clone: A much larger clone is a single base away; this may be a read error. Other DNA sequences within the sample encode an identical CDR3. CDR3 DNA sequence: TGTGCCAGCAGTTTAGCGGGGAGCTCCTACGAGCAGTACTTC. This gives the protein CASSLAGSSYEQYF. V usage is TRBV28 and J usage is TRBJ2-7; possibly TRBD2 for D (6 bases). The CDR3 is made up of 14 amino acids. Between the trimmed V and J ends, which lost 2 bases and 0 bases, there was a span of 8 bases. Germline CDR1 reads MDHEN; CDR2 reads SYDVKM.

This clone was counted many times. This sample also contains other DNA sequences that code for the same CDR3. The chain has TRBV9 and TRBJ1-2; D unclear. Germline V gene data show CDR1 as SGDLS and CDR2 as YYNGEE. The CDR3 is made up of 15 amino acids. The ends were cut back, 0 bases at V and 1 base at J, with 10 bases in the middle. The CDR3 sequence is CASSVAPSDNYGYTF. The CDR3 DNA is TGTGCCAGCAGCGTAGCTCCTTCAGATAACTATGGCTACACCTTC. Full variable domain (remainder filled in from reference TRBV9 and TRBJ1-2): DSGVTQTPKHLITATGQRVTLRCSPRSGDLSVYWYQQSLDQGLQFLIQYYNGEERAKGNILERFSAQQFPDLHSELNLSSLELGDSALYFCASSVAPSDNYGYTFGSGTRLTVV.

J is TRBJ2-7 and V is TRBV20-1; D possibly corresponds to TRBD1 (6 bases). Deletions cut 6 bases from V and 3 bases from J, with 9 bases between. The CDR3 sequence is 11 residues long. CDR1 is DFQATT, CDR2 SNEGSKA, per germline (reference sequence). The CDR3 is CSARQVYEQYF. The CDR3 coding sequence is TGCAGTGCGAGACAGGTCTACGAGCAGTACTTC.

The chain is built from TRBV7-6 and TRBJ2-6, with unresolved D. With 3 bases removed from V and 0 bases from J, the gap between germline ends came to 3 bases. CDR1 SGHVS and CDR2 FNYEAQ come from the germline V gene. This CDR3 has 14 amino acids. CDR3 nucleotides: TGTGCCAGCAGCTTCCTCTCTGGGGCCAACGTCCTGACTTTC. Encoded protein: CASSFLSGANVLTF.

The table lists this clone with a count of one. A far larger clone is one nucleotide away, so this likely arose from a read error. This sample also contains other DNA sequences that code for the same CDR3. The chain uses TRBV4-1 and TRBJ1-5, with a weak D call TRBD1 (5 bases). CDR1 MGHRA and CDR2 YSYEKL come from the germline V gene. V gave up 0 bases and J gave up 5 bases, with 8 bases separating them. This CDR3 has 14 residues. The CDR3 region is CASSQDGGYQPQHF. As DNA, the CDR3 is TGCGCCAGCAGCCAAGATGGGGGGTATCAGCCCCAGCATTTT.

This clone was seen just once. The chain joins TRBV7-6 to TRBJ2-2; tentative D call: TRBD2 (6 bases). Trimming stripped 6 bases from V and 2 bases from J, with 10 bases between. Per germline, CDR1 SGHVS and CDR2 FNYEAQ. The CDR3 is 14 residues long. The CDR3 region is CASRGTANTGELFF. CDR3 bases: TGTGCCAGCAGGGGGACTGCCAACACCGGGGAGCTGTTTTTT.

The chain employs TRBV7-8 and TRBJ2-1, with 10 bases that match TRBD2. J gave up 0 bases and V 1 base, and 9 bases lay outside the gene matches. Germline V gene data show CDR1 as SGHVS and CDR2 as FQNEAQ. The CDR3 is 19 amino acids. CDR3 coding DNA: TGTGCCAGCAGCTTAGTAGGTACTAGCGGGGCGAGCTCCTACAATGAGCAGTTCTTC. This sequence encodes CASSLVGTSGASSYNEQFF.

The chain joins TRBV5-4 to TRBJ1-2; 9 bases map to TRBD1. The V gene end was trimmed by 5 bases and the J gene end by 2 bases; junction bases not matched to a gene: 10. Looked up from germline, CDR1 is SGHNT and CDR2 is YYREEE (reference sequence). This CDR3 contains 16 residues. In DNA, the CDR3 is TGTGCCAGCAGTCTTGGGACAGGGCCGGAAAACTATGGCTACACCTTC. As protein: CASSLGTGPENYGYTF.

V and J are TRBV4-1 and TRBJ2-5; unclear D gene. The germline CDR1 and CDR2 sequences are MGHRA and YSYEKL. This CDR3 has 14 amino acids. V was shortened by 2 bases and J by 5 bases, with 12 bases between the two germline ends. DNA of the CDR3: TGCGCCAGCAGCCAATGGGGTTGGACGGAGACCCAGTACTTC. Encoded protein: CASSQWGWTETQYF.

V is TRBV11-3 and J is TRBJ1-1; D might be TRBD1 (6 bases). The CDR3 has 14 amino acids. The germline V and J ends were trimmed by 7 bases and 0 bases, with 12 bases remaining between them. The germline V gene has CDR1 SGHNT and CDR2 YENEEA. CDR3 nucleotide sequence: TGTGCCAGCACCACGGGACACCTGAACACTGAAGCTTTCTTT. Translation: CASTTGHLNTEAFF. Complete variable domain (other parts from reference TRBV11-3 and TRBJ1-1): EAGVVQSPRYKIIEKKQPVAFWCNPISGHNTLYWYLQNLGQGPELLIRYENEEAVDDSQLPKDRFSAERLKGVDSTLKIQPAELGDSAVYLCASTTGHLNTEAFFGQGTRLTVV.

The chain couples TRBV7-9 to TRBJ2-1; D is perhaps TRBD2 (6 bases). The CDR3 has 13 residues. V was clipped by 5 bases and J by 6 bases, with 11 bases between them. Germline V gene lookup returns CDR1 SEHNR and CDR2 FQNEAQ (reference sequence). The CDR3: CASSTGLANEQFF. The CDR3 nucleotides are TGTGCCAGCAGCACGGGACTGGCCAATGAGCAGTTCTTC.

Turning to this clone: This sequence may be a read error, since a much larger clone differs from it by one base. The sample carries other DNA sequences with the same CDR3. V is TRBV6-4 and J is TRBJ2-3; possibly TRBD1 for D (6 bases). The CDR3 covers 15 residues. Trimming removed 6 bases from V and 3 bases from J, with 16 bases in between. Germline CDR1 and CDR2: MRHNA and SNTAGT. The CDR3 DNA reads as TGTGCCAGCAGCGAAGTAAAGGGGGAGACAGATACGCAGTATTTT. Its protein product is CASSEVKGETDTQYF.

Only a few counts were recorded for this clone. Other DNA sequences in the same sample also yield this CDR3. The chain joins TRBV28 to TRBJ2-3; D ambiguous. Trimming removed 2 bases at V and 2 bases at J, with 8 bases between. CDR3 size: 14 residues. CDR1 and CDR2 from the germline V gene are MDHEN and SYDVKM. The CDR3 region is CASSLPSTTDTQYF. The CDR3, as DNA: TGTGCCAGCAGTTTACCCTCCACCACAGATACGCAGTATTTT.

This rearrangement joins TRBV9 to TRBJ2-3, with 8 bases fitting TRBD2. CDR1 is SGDLS and CDR2 is YYNGEE in the germline V gene. V trimming: 7 bases; J trimming: 3 bases; junction bases outside the gene matches: 4. CDR3 length equals 13 residues. The CDR3 reads CASEASGTDTQYF. DNA for the CDR3: TGTGCCAGCGAAGCTAGCGGGACAGATACGCAGTATTTT.

The chain employs TRBV2 and TRBJ1-1; D is possibly TRBD1 (5 bases). The germline V gene encodes CDR1 SNHLY and CDR2 FYNNEI. The CDR3 loop spans 13 amino acids. The V gene lost 10 bases and the J gene lost 1 base, with 13 bases spanning the gap. The CDR3 loop reads CATQGRENTEAFF. CDR3 sequence (DNA): TGTGCCACTCAGGGACGGGAGAACACTGAAGCTTTCTTT.

The V gene is TRBV7-2, the J gene TRBJ2-7, with D possibly TRBD2 on 7 matching bases. Between the trimmed V and J ends, which lost 1 base and 6 bases, there was a span of 16 bases. Germline V gene data show CDR1 as SGHTA and CDR2 as FQGNSA. The CDR3 extends over 15 amino acids. CDR3 amino acids: CASSLEGGGPLEQYF. Written as DNA, the CDR3 is TGTGCCAGCAGCTTAGAGGGGGGAGGGCCTCTCGAGCAGTACTTC.

This chain's CDR3 is CASTRGGPSYEQYF. The CDR3 DNA reads as TGTGCCAGCACCCGAGGTGGGCCCTCCTACGAGCAGTACTTC. V and J are TRBV7-2 and TRBJ2-7; D unresolved. Trimming cost V 7 bases and J 0 bases, with 13 bases left between them. The CDR3 contains 14 residues. Germline V lookup: CDR1 SGHTA, CDR2 FQGNSA.